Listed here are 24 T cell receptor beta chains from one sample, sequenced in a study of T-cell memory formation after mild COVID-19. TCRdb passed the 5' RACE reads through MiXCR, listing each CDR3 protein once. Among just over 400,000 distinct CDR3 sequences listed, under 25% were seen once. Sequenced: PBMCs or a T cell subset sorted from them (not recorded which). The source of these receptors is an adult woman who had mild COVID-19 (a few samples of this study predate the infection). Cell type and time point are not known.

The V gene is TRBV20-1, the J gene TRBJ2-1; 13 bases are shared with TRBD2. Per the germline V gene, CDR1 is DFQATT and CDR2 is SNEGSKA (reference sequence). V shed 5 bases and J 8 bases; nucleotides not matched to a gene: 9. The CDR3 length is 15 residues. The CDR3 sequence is CSAPELAGGPYEQFF. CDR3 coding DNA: TGCAGTGCTCCCGAACTAGCGGGGGGGCCCTATGAGCAGTTCTTC.

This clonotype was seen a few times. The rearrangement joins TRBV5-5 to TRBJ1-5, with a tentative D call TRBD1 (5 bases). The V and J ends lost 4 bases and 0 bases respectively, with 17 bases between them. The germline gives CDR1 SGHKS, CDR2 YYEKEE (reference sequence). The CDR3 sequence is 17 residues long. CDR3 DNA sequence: TGTGCCAGCAGCCCCTTGGGAGGGGATTCTAGCAATCAGCCCCAGCATTTT. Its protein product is CASSPLGGDSSNQPQHF.

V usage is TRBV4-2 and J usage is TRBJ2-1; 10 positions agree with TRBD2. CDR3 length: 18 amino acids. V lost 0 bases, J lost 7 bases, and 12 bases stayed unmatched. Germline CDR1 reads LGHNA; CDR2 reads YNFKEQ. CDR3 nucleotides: TGTGCCAGCAGCCAAGACCGGGAGCGGGGGGGCCCGGGAAATGAGCAGTTCTTC. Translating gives CASSQDRERGGPGNEQFF.

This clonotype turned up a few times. CDR3 region: CASSIWVNGRYEQYF. DNA for the CDR3: TGTGCCAGTAGTATTTGGGTAAACGGCCGGTACGAGCAGTACTTC. The chain has TRBV19 and TRBJ2-7; D is unclear. Trimming left V 3 bases short and J 4 bases short, with 16 bases between. CDR1 and CDR2 from the germline V gene are LNHDA and SQIVND (reference sequence). CDR3 length equals 15 residues.

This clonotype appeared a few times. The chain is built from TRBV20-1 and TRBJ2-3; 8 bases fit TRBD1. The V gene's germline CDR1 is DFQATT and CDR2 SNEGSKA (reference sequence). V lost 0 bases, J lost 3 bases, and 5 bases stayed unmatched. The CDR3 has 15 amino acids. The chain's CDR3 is CSARDLGTGTDTQYF. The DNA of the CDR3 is TGCAGTGCTAGAGATCTGGGGACAGGAACAGATACGCAGTATTTT.

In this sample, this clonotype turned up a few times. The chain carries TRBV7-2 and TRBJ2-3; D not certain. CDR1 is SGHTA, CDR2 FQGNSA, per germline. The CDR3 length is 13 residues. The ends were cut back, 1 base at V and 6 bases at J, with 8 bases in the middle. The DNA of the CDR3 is TGTGCCAGCAGCTTAGGATCGGTGGATACGCAGTATTTT. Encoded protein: CASSLGSVDTQYF.

CDR3 sequence (DNA): TGTGCCAGCAGTATTAGCGGGATGGTGGAGACCCAGTACTTC. Residues: CASSISGMVETQYF. The V call is TRBV2, the J call TRBJ2-5, with 8 bases lining up with TRBD2. With V trimmed by 5 bases and J by 5 bases, 7 bases remained unmatched. Germline-derived CDR1 and CDR2 are SNHLY and FYNNEI. The CDR3 is made up of 14 amino acids.

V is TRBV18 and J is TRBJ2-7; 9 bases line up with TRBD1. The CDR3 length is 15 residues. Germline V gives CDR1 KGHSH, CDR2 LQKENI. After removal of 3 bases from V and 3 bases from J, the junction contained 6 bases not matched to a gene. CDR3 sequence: CASSPETGGVYEQYF. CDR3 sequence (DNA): TGTGCCAGCTCACCCGAGACAGGGGGTGTCTACGAGCAGTACTTC. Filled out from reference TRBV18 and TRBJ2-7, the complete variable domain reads NAGVMQNPRHLVRRRGQEARLRCSPMKGHSHVYWYRQLPEEGLKFMVYLQKENIIDESGMPKERFSAEFPKEGPSILRIQQVVRGDSAAYFCASSPETGGVYEQYFGPGTRLTVT.

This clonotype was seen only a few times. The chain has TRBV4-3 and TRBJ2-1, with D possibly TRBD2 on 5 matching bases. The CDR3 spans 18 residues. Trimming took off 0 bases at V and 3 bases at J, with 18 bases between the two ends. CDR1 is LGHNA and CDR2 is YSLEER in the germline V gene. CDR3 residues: CASSQDIPSEARYNEQFF. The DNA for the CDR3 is TGCGCCAGCAGCCAAGATATACCCTCGGAGGCCCGCTACAATGAGCAGTTCTTC.

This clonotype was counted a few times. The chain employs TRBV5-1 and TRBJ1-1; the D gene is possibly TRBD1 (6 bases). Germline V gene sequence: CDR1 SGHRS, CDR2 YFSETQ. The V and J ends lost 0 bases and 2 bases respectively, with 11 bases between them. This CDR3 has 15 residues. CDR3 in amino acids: CASSLERGANTEAFF. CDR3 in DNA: TGCGCCAGCAGCTTGGAAAGGGGGGCAAACACTGAAGCTTTCTTT. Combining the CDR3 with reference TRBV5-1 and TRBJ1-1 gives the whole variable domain KAGVTQTPRYLIKTRGQQVTLSCSPISGHRSVSWYQQTPGQGLQFLFEYFSETQRNKGNFPGRFSGRQFSNSRSEMNVSTLELGDSALYLCASSLERGANTEAFFGQGTRLTVV.

The CDR3 nucleotides are TGCAGTGCGGTTAGCGGTTGGTACCAAGAGACCCAGTACTTC. It codes for CSAVSGWYQETQYF. This sequence joins TRBV20-1 and TRBJ2-5, with D tentatively TRBD2 (6 bases). V was pared by 6 bases and J by 0 bases, with 14 bases between. Germline assignment: CDR1 DFQATT and CDR2 SNEGSKA (reference sequence). The CDR3 is 14 residues long.

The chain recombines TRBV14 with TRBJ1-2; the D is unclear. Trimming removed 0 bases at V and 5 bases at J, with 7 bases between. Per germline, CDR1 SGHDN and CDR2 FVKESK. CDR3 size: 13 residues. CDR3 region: CASSQERGYGYTF. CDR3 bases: TGTGCCAGCAGCCAAGAACGGGGATATGGCTACACCTTC.

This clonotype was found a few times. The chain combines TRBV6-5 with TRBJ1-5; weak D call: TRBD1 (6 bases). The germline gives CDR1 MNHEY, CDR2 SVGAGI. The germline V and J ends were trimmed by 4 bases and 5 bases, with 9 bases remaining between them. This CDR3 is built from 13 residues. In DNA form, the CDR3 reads TGTGCCAGCAGTTGGGGGGCCCATCAGCCCCAGCATTTT. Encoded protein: CASSWGAHQPQHF.

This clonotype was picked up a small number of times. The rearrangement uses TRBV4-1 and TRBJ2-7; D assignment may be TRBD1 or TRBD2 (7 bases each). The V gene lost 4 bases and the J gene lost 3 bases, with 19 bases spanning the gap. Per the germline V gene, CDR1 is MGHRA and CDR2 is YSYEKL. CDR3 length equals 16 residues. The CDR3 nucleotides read TGCGCCAGCAGCCTACTGGGGGGGACAGAGTTCTACGAGCAGTACTTC. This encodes CASSLLGGTEFYEQYF.

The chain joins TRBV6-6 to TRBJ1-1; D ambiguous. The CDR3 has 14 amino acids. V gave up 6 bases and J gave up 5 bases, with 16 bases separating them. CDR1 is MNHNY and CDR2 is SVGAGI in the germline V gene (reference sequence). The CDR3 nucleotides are TGTGCCAGCAGCCCTGGACCGGGAGGGACTGAAGCTTTCTTT. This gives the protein CASSPGPGGTEAFF.

The CDR3 DNA reads TGTGCCAGCAGTACTCGGACAGAATTAGGTCAGCCCCAGCATTTT. It translates to CASSTRTELGQPQHF. The chain carries TRBV6-5 and TRBJ1-5; perhaps TRBD1 as D (6 bases). Germline V gene sequence: CDR1 MNHEY, CDR2 SVGAGI. The V end was cut by 5 bases, the J end by 6 bases, with 17 bases between. The CDR3 has 15 residues.

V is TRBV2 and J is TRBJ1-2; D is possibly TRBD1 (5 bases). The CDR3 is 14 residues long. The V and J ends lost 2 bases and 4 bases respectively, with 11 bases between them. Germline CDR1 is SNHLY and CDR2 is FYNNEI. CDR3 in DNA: TGTGCCAGCAGTGAAAAGGGGACGGGCTATGGCTACACCTTC. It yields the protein CASSEKGTGYGYTF. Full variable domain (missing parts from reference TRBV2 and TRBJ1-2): EPEVTQTPSHQVTQMGQEVILRCVPISNHLYFYWYRQILGQKVEFLVSFYNNEISEKSEIFDDQFSVERPDGSNFTLKIRSTKLEDSAMYFCASSEKGTGYGYTFGSGTRLTVV.

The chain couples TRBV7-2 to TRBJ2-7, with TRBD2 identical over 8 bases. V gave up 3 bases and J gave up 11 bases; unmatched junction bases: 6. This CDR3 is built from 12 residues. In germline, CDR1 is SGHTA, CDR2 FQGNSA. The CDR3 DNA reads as TGTGCCAGCAGCTTTACTAGCGGAGGGGAGTACTTC. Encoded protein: CASSFTSGGEYF.

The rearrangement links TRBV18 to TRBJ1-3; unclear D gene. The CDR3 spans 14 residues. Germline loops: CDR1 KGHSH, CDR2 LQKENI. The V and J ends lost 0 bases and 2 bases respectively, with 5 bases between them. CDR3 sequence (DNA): TGTGCCAGCTCACCACCGAGGGCTGGAAACACCATATATTTT. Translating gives CASSPPRAGNTIYF.

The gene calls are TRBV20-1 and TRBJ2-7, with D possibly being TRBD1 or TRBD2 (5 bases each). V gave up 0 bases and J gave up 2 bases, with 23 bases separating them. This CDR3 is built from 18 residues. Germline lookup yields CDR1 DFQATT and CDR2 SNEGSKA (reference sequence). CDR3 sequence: CSARDWDAGLTSPYEQYF. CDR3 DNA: TGCAGTGCTAGAGATTGGGACGCAGGGCTCACTTCGCCCTACGAGCAGTACTTC.

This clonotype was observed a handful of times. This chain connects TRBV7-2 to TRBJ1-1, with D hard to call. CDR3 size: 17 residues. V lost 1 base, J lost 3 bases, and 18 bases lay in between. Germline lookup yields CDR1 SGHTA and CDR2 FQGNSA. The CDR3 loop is CASSLVGVRRGHTEAFF. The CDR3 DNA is TGTGCCAGCAGCTTAGTTGGAGTACGTCGCGGGCACACTGAAGCTTTCTTT.

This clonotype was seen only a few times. The CDR3, as DNA: TGTGCCACCAGTGATTTGGGGACTAAGGCGGGGGAGCAGTTCTTC. This sequence encodes CATSDLGTKAGEQFF. The gene calls are TRBV24-1 and TRBJ2-1, with 7 bases aligning to TRBD2. Looked up from germline, CDR1 is KGHDR and CDR2 is SFDVKD. The CDR3 spans 15 residues. Unmatched junction bases numbered 8, after V lost 0 bases and J lost 10 bases.

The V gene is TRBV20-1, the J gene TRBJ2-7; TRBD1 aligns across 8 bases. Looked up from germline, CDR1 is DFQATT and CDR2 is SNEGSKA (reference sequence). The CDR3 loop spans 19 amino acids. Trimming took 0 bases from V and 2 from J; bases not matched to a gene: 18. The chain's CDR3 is CSARDPGINTGTGPYEQYF. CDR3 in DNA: TGCAGTGCTAGAGACCCTGGGATTAATACCGGGACAGGACCCTACGAGCAGTACTTC.

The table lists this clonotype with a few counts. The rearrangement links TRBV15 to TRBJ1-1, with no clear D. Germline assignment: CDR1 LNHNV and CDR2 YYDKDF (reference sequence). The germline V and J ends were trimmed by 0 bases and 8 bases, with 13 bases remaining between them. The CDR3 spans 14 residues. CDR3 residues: CATSREMLSVEAFF. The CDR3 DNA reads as TGTGCCACCAGCAGAGAAATGCTAAGTGTCGAAGCTTTCTTT.